This T cell receptor beta chain was recorded in a study of blood T cell repertoires in COVID-19. Data came from immunoSEQ multiplex PCR; TCRdb stores just in-frame clones and leaves some out. The sample holds 200,000 or so clones, approximately 90% seen once. V dropped 4 bases and J dropped 0 bases, with 12 bases sitting between them. The CDR3 is 16 amino acids. Germline lookup yields CDR1 LNHDA and CDR2 SQIVND (reference sequence). The chain uses TRBV19 and TRBJ1-4, with a possible D match to TRBD1 (5 bases). Material: peripheral blood. This TCR came from a man aged 25-40 years with COVID-19, enrolled during active disease. DNA of the CDR3: TGTGCCAGTAGTACCTCAGGGAAGGCAACTAATGAAAAACTGTTTTTT. Encoded protein: CASSTSGKATNEKLFF.